The present T cell receptor (beta chain) was sequenced within a study of neoadjuvant anti-PD-1 for oral cavity cancer. The CDR3 extends over 15 amino acids. Trimming cost V 3 bases and J 5 bases; bases outside gene matches: 4. CDR1 SGHNT and CDR2 YYREEE come from the germline V gene (reference sequence). TCRdb keeps only in-frame clones here, not all; method: immunoSEQ multiplex PCR. The sample lists 75,000 to 100,000 clones, roughly four fifths occurring once. V and J are TRBV5-4 and TRBJ2-5; the match to TRBD2 covers 13 bases. Material: PBMCs, obtained before nivolumab (anti-PD-1) treatment. This sequence originates from a person aged 40 to 85 with oral cavity squamous cell carcinoma. CDR3: CASSSGTSGIETQYF. The CDR3 coding sequence is TGTGCCAGCAGCTCCGGGACTAGCGGGATTGAGACCCAGTACTTC. Drawing the rest from reference TRBV5-4 and TRBJ2-5, the complete variable domain is ETGVTQSPTHLIKTRGQQVTLRCSSQSGHNTVSWYQQALGQGPQFIFQYYREEENGRGNFPPRFSGLQFPNYSSELNVNALELDDSALYLCASSSGTSGIETQYFGPGTRLLVL.